The 14 T cell receptor beta chains below all came from one sample that was sequenced in a study of T cells expressing NK-cell markers. TCRdb reprocessed the 5' RACE reads; each CDR3 protein has one entry and no DNA is given. The sample's table shows fewer than 200,000 distinct CDR3 sequences. Material: blood T cells: a sorted CD56 or NKG2C T cell subset, CD4+ or CD8+ T cells, or bulk PBMC T cells (not recorded which). These receptors were collected from a woman aged 18-70 years in good health.

The rearrangement joins TRBV12-3 or TRBV12-4 to TRBJ2-1; TCRdb lists TRBD2, though no DNA is available to test this call. The CDR3 loop spans 18 amino acids. CDR3 sequence: CASSFRISGRNTYNEQFF.

The genes are TRBV9 and TRBJ2-6. Germline-derived CDR1 and CDR2 are SGDLS and YYNGEE. CDR3 length equals 18 residues. The CDR3 protein is CASSVAPGKPSGANVLTF.

The chain recombines TRBV4-1 with TRBJ2-7; TCRdb proposes TRBD1, but this gene call is untestable without DNA. CDR1 is MGHRA and CDR2 is YSYEKL in the germline V gene. The CDR3 is 15 amino acids. CDR3 in amino acids: CASSQEGQGTYEQYF.

The rearrangement uses TRBV18 and TRBJ1-4. CDR3 length: 14 residues. Germline V lookup: CDR1 KGHSH, CDR2 LQKENI. CDR3 amino acids: CASSPEAVREKLFF.

The chain recombines TRBV6-1 with TRBJ1-1; TCRdb selects TRBD1, and the lack of DNA leaves this call unchecked. The germline V gene encodes CDR1 MNHNS and CDR2 SASEGT. The CDR3 contains 14 residues. CDR3 sequence reads: CASKRTLMNTEAFF.

V is TRBV6-1 and J is TRBJ2-7; TCRdb reports TRBD1, a call that lacks DNA to check it against. Germline lookup yields CDR1 MNHNS and CDR2 SASEGT. The CDR3 totals 15 residues. This CDR3 is CASSEPGQGAREQYF.

This chain joins TRBV12-3 or TRBV12-4 and TRBJ1-2; TCRdb's D gene call, TRBD1, goes unchecked for lack of DNA. CDR3 length equals 16 residues. The CDR3 sequence: CASRDREFETNYGYTF.

The V call is TRBV5-1, the J call TRBJ1-6; TCRdb lists TRBD1, though no DNA is available to test this call. Germline V gene sequence: CDR1 SGHRS, CDR2 YFSETQ. The CDR3 has 15 residues. CDR3 region: CASSSMGGNATPLHF.

The chain employs TRBV2 and TRBJ2-2. Per germline, CDR1 SNHLY and CDR2 FYNNEI. The CDR3 is 13 amino acids. CDR3 amino acids: CASYLGPSRELFF.

V usage is TRBV7-2 and J usage is TRBJ2-1; absent DNA, TCRdb's TRBD2 call cannot be checked. The CDR3 is 14 amino acids. Germline lookup yields CDR1 SGHTA and CDR2 FQGNSA. CDR3 region: CASSLTSGGYEQFF. Supplemented by reference TRBV7-2 and TRBJ2-1, the full variable domain reads GAGVSQSPSNKVTEKGKDVELRCDPISGHTALYWYRQSLGQGLEFLIYFQGNSAPDKSGLPSDRFSAERTGGSVSTLTIQRTQQEDSAVYLCASSLTSGGYEQFFGPGTRLTVL.

V gene TRBV7-9 combines with J gene TRBJ2-3; TCRdb names TRBD2, which stays unverified in the absence of DNA. The CDR3 has 15 residues. The germline V gene encodes CDR1 SEHNR and CDR2 FQNEAQ (reference sequence). CDR3: CASSSGGTQSDTQYF.

The V gene is TRBV3-1, the J gene TRBJ1-1. Looked up from germline, CDR1 is LGHDT and CDR2 is YNNKEL (reference sequence). The CDR3 loop spans 14 amino acids. The chain's CDR3 is CASSPKVADTEAFF.

This chain links TRBV18 with TRBJ2-1; with no DNA, the TCRdb D assignment of TRBD1 cannot be verified. Germline CDR1 and CDR2: KGHSH and LQKENI. This CDR3 spans 15 amino acids. The CDR3 is CASSLTRDSYNEQFF.

The V gene is TRBV29-1, the J gene TRBJ2-4; lacking DNA, the TRBD1 call made by TCRdb goes unchecked. Germline CDR1 SQVTM, CDR2 ANQGSEA. CDR3 length: 13 residues. Here the CDR3 reads CSVGGTGATIQYF. Supplemented by reference TRBV29-1 and TRBJ2-4, the full variable domain reads SAVISQKPSRDICQRGTSLTIQCQVDSQVTMMFWYRQQPGQSLTLIATANQGSEATYESGFVIDKFPISRPNLTFSTLTVSNMSPEDSSIYLCSVGGTGATIQYFGAGTRLSVL.